Listed below are T cell receptor beta chains from one sample, sequenced in a study of shared clonotypes between healthy human individuals. Sequenced by immunoSEQ multiplex PCR; TCRdb stores in-frame clones only, minus some. The sample has some 2.1 million clones; 85% to 95% are singletons. Material: naive CD4+ T cells sorted from blood. The source of these receptors is a young man in good health. Each CDR3 is given with its conserved first and last residue. A D gene is named only where the DNA matches it firmly. Clone size is not always given. Where it is, it says once, few, many or a class for expanded clones.

j_gene: TRBJ2-3
d_gene: TRBD2
v_gene: TRBV30
abundance: once
CDR3nt: TGTGCCTGGAGCCTAGGACTAGCGGGGGGCCCAGATACGCAGTATTTT
CDR3aa: CAWSLGLAGGPDTQYF

j_gene: TRBJ2-2
d_gene: .
v_gene: TRBV7-2
abundance: .
CDR3nt: TGTGCCAGCAGCTTAGTTCTAGGGGCGAACACCGGGGAGCTGTTTTTT
CDR3aa: CASSLVLGANTGELFF

j_gene: TRBJ1-1
d_gene: .
v_gene: TRBV19
abundance: .
CDR3nt: TGTGCCAGTAACAAAGTTACAGGGACCACTGAAGCTTTCTTT
CDR3aa: CASNKVTGTTEAFF

j_gene: TRBJ2-3
d_gene: .
v_gene: TRBV7-2
abundance: .
CDR3nt: TGTGCCAGCAGCCTCGCGTGGGGAACAGATACGCAGTATTTT
CDR3aa: CASSLAWGTDTQYF

j_gene: TRBJ2-3
d_gene: .
v_gene: TRBV28
abundance: .
CDR3nt: TGTGCCAGCACAGAGGGGGCGGGGCGCACAGATACGCAGTATTTT
CDR3aa: CASTEGAGRTDTQYF

j_gene: TRBJ2-7
d_gene: .
v_gene: TRBV29-1
abundance: .
CDR3nt: TGCAGCGTTCAAGGCCGGGACGGGGTCTACGAGCAGTACTTC
CDR3aa: CSVQGRDGVYEQYF

j_gene: TRBJ2-7
d_gene: .
v_gene: TRBV5-8
abundance: .
CDR3nt: TGTGCCAGCAGCGCGATACAGGGTTACGAGCAGTACTTC
CDR3aa: CASSAIQGYEQYF

j_gene: TRBJ1-6
d_gene: .
v_gene: TRBV25-1
abundance: .
CDR3nt: TGTGCCAGCAGTGAATCGGCCCACGGAGGTTCACCCCTCCACTTT
CDR3aa: CASSESAHGGSPLHF

j_gene: TRBJ2-7
d_gene: .
v_gene: TRBV5-1
abundance: .
CDR3nt: TGCGCCAGCAGAGGCACGAGCTCCTACGAGCAGTACTTC
CDR3aa: CASRGTSSYEQYF

j_gene: TRBJ1-3
d_gene: TRBD1
v_gene: TRBV27
abundance: .
CDR3nt: TGTGCCAGCAGTTCCTCTCCCAGACAGGGCAACACCATATATTTT
CDR3aa: CASSSSPRQGNTIYF

j_gene: TRBJ2-2
d_gene: .
v_gene: TRBV9
abundance: few
CDR3nt: TGTGCCAGCAGCGTAGAGAACACGGGGACCGGGGAGCTGTTTTTT
CDR3aa: CASSVENTGTGELFF

j_gene: TRBJ1-6
d_gene: .
v_gene: TRBV5-1
abundance: .
CDR3nt: TGCGCCAGCAGCGTAGGAGGGTATTCACCCCTCCACTTT
CDR3aa: CASSVGGYSPLHF

j_gene: TRBJ1-5
d_gene: .
v_gene: TRBV5-1
abundance: .
CDR3nt: TGCGCCAGCAGGGGAGAAGGCAATCAGCCCCAGCATTTT
CDR3aa: CASRGEGNQPQHF

j_gene: TRBJ1-1
d_gene: .
v_gene: TRBV6-6
abundance: .
CDR3nt: TGTGCCAGCAGTCAGGGTGATGTGGGGGGAGCTTTCTTT
CDR3aa: CASSQGDVGGAFF

j_gene: TRBJ1-1
d_gene: .
v_gene: TRBV7-9
abundance: .
CDR3nt: TGTGCCAGCAGCTTATATCTCTTAGGCACTGAAGCTTTCTTT
CDR3aa: CASSLYLLGTEAFF

j_gene: TRBJ2-1
d_gene: TRBD2
v_gene: TRBV30
abundance: .
CDR3nt: TGTGCCTGGAAGGGTAGCGGGGGCCGTTACAATGAGCAGTTCTTC
CDR3aa: CAWKGSGGRYNEQFF

j_gene: TRBJ2-5
d_gene: TRBD1
v_gene: TRBV28
abundance: .
CDR3nt: TGTGCCAGCAGTCGAGACAGGGGTGAAGAGACCCAGTACTTC
CDR3aa: CASSRDRGEETQYF

j_gene: TRBJ2-1
d_gene: .
v_gene: TRBV5-6
abundance: .
CDR3nt: TGTGCCAGCAGCCCCGGCGGGGGCCTCTACAATGAGCAGTTCTTC
CDR3aa: CASSPGGGLYNEQFF

j_gene: TRBJ1-1
d_gene: .
v_gene: TRBV6-1
abundance: .
CDR3nt: TGTGCCAGCTCTTCGAAGGCACAAAACACTGAAGCTTTCTTT
CDR3aa: CASSSKAQNTEAFF

j_gene: TRBJ2-3
d_gene: .
v_gene: TRBV6-1
abundance: .
CDR3nt: TGTGCCAGCAGTGAATTGGCGCGGGTGAACACAGATACGCAGTATTTT
CDR3aa: CASSELARVNTDTQYF

j_gene: TRBJ2-1
d_gene: .
v_gene: TRBV7-8
abundance: .
CDR3nt: TGTGCCAGCAGCTTAGGTCCGGGACAAGACAATGAGCAGTTCTTC
CDR3aa: CASSLGPGQDNEQFF

j_gene: TRBJ2-3
d_gene: .
v_gene: TRBV18
abundance: .
CDR3nt: TGTGCCAGCTCACCCTTGACCGGAGATACGCAGTATTTT
CDR3aa: CASSPLTGDTQYF

j_gene: TRBJ2-7
d_gene: TRBD1
v_gene: TRBV6-1
abundance: .
CDR3nt: TGTGCCAGCAGTGCAACAGGGGGCATATACGAGCAGTACTTC
CDR3aa: CASSATGGIYEQYF

j_gene: TRBJ2-5
d_gene: .
v_gene: TRBV6-6
abundance: .
CDR3nt: TGTGCCAGCAGCCCTGGGGCCGAGACCCAGTACTTC
CDR3aa: CASSPGAETQYF

j_gene: TRBJ2-6
d_gene: .
v_gene: TRBV28
abundance: .
CDR3nt: TGTGCCAGCAGTCTCCGCCCCGGGTCTGGGGCCAACGTCCTGACTTTC
CDR3aa: CASSLRPGSGANVLTF

j_gene: TRBJ2-7
d_gene: TRBD2
v_gene: TRBV7-9
abundance: once
CDR3nt: TGTGCCAGCAGCCCCCCGGGACTAGACGCATACGAGCAGTACTTC
CDR3aa: CASSPPGLDAYEQYF

j_gene: TRBJ1-6
d_gene: TRBD1
v_gene: TRBV5-1
abundance: .
CDR3nt: TGCGCCAGCAGCGCCCGGACAGGCGGCAATTCACCCCTCCACTTT
CDR3aa: CASSARTGGNSPLHF

j_gene: TRBJ1-1
d_gene: .
v_gene: TRBV6-5
abundance: .
CDR3nt: TGTGCCAGCAGTTACTGGGGACAAACTAACACTGAAGCTTTCTTT
CDR3aa: CASSYWGQTNTEAFF

j_gene: TRBJ1-6
d_gene: .
v_gene: TRBV5-6
abundance: once
CDR3nt: TGTGCCAGCAGCTCTAAATCGGGACAACCAATTTCACCCCTCCACTTT
CDR3aa: CASSSKSGQPISPLHF

j_gene: TRBJ1-3
d_gene: TRBD1
v_gene: TRBV30
abundance: .
CDR3nt: TGTGCCTGGAGTGAGACAGGGGCTGGAAACACCATATATTTT
CDR3aa: CAWSETGAGNTIYF

j_gene: TRBJ1-5
d_gene: .
v_gene: TRBV10-1
abundance: .
CDR3nt: TGCGCCAGCAGTTTCGATTTACGATGGACAGAACTCAATCAGCCCCAGCATTTT
CDR3aa: CASSFDLRWTELNQPQHF

j_gene: TRBJ2-7
d_gene: TRBD2
v_gene: TRBV11-2
abundance: .
CDR3nt: TGTGCCAGCAGCTCCGGGACTAGGGGAGAGCAGTACTTC
CDR3aa: CASSSGTRGEQYF

j_gene: TRBJ1-2
d_gene: TRBD1
v_gene: TRBV18
abundance: .
CDR3nt: TGTGCCAGCTCACCGGTAGGGACAGACGCCTATGGCTACACCTTC
CDR3aa: CASSPVGTDAYGYTF

j_gene: TRBJ1-3
d_gene: .
v_gene: TRBV10-3
abundance: .
CDR3nt: TGTGCCATCATCCCGGCCAGGGCTGGAAACACCATATATTTT
CDR3aa: CAIIPARAGNTIYF

j_gene: TRBJ2-7
d_gene: TRBD1
v_gene: TRBV7-9
abundance: .
CDR3nt: TGTGCCAGCAGCTTAAGACAGGGGGCGAGGGAGCAGTACTTC
CDR3aa: CASSLRQGAREQYF

j_gene: TRBJ2-2
d_gene: .
v_gene: TRBV4-2
abundance: .
CDR3nt: TGTGCCAGCAGCCCTCCTCCAGGGGGGCGCACCGGGGAGCTGTTTTTT
CDR3aa: CASSPPPGGRTGELFF

j_gene: TRBJ1-2
d_gene: .
v_gene: TRBV7-2
abundance: .
CDR3nt: TGTGCCAGCAGCGGAGGTGGGAACTATGGCTACACCTTC
CDR3aa: CASSGGGNYGYTF

j_gene: TRBJ1-6
d_gene: .
v_gene: TRBV5-4
abundance: .
CDR3nt: TGTGCCAGCAGCTTGGCTGGGGGTTCACCCCTCCACTTT
CDR3aa: CASSLAGGSPLHF

j_gene: TRBJ2-3
d_gene: .
v_gene: TRBV29-1
abundance: .
CDR3nt: TGCAGCGTTGCTTGGGCCAGGGTGTCCGGAATCACAGATACGCAGTATTTT
CDR3aa: CSVAWARVSGITDTQYF

j_gene: TRBJ2-7
d_gene: .
v_gene: TRBV7-9
abundance: .
CDR3nt: TGTGCCAGCCAGGGAGACGGTTCCTACGAGCAGTACTTC
CDR3aa: CASQGDGSYEQYF

j_gene: TRBJ2-5
d_gene: TRBD2
v_gene: TRBV5-4
abundance: .
CDR3nt: TGTGCCAGCAGCTTCTTAGCGGGGGGGACAGAGACCCAGTACTTC
CDR3aa: CASSFLAGGTETQYF

j_gene: TRBJ2-5
d_gene: TRBD2
v_gene: TRBV9
abundance: .
CDR3nt: TGTGCCAGCAGCATCGGGACTAGCGGGGGCCGTGAGGAGACCCAGTACTTC
CDR3aa: CASSIGTSGGREETQYF

j_gene: TRBJ1-2
d_gene: .
v_gene: TRBV6-5
abundance: .
CDR3nt: TGTGCCAGCAGCAAACGCGGCAGGGGATGGGATGGCTACACCTTC
CDR3aa: CASSKRGRGWDGYTF

j_gene: TRBJ1-1
d_gene: .
v_gene: TRBV10-2
abundance: .
CDR3nt: TGCGCCAGCCAGACTCCCAGGGCCACTGAAGCTTTCTTT
CDR3aa: CASQTPRATEAFF

j_gene: TRBJ2-5
d_gene: TRBD1
v_gene: TRBV7-9
abundance: .
CDR3nt: TGTGCCAGCATAAGGACAGGGGAGGGAGAGACCCAGTACTTC
CDR3aa: CASIRTGEGETQYF

j_gene: TRBJ2-7
d_gene: TRBD1
v_gene: TRBV9
abundance: .
CDR3nt: TGTGCCAGCAGCAAATTCGAGACAGGGATGACCTACGAGCAGTACTTC
CDR3aa: CASSKFETGMTYEQYF